The 8 T cell receptor beta chains reported below all come from one sample, sequenced in a study of cytomegalovirus exposure and HLA in healthy donors. Vbeta (60) and Jbeta (13) primers were used in the PCR. The assay was immunoSEQ multiplex PCR, and TCRdb's table has in-frame clones only and misses some. The sample records about 150,000 clones, approximately 80% being singletons. The sequenced sample was PBMCs. Receptors originate from a man between 25 and 39 years old in good health and CMV-seropositive.

The chain couples TRBV28 to TRBJ1-4; 7 bases are a match to TRBD1. Losses at the gene ends were 5 bases for V and 0 bases for J; bases not matched to a gene: 9. This CDR3 has 17 residues. Germline V gene data show CDR1 as MDHEN and CDR2 as SYDVKM. This chain's CDR3 is CASSKTGLLATNEKLFF. The CDR3, as DNA: TGTGCCAGCAGTAAGACAGGGCTCCTGGCAACTAATGAAAAACTGTTTTTT.

This clone was picked up one time. The chain employs TRBV18 and TRBJ1-3; D remains ambiguous. The germline V gene encodes CDR1 KGHSH and CDR2 LQKENI. The V gene lost 3 bases and the J gene lost 2 bases, with 11 bases spanning the gap. CDR3 length: 15 amino acids. CDR3 bases: TGTGCCAGCTCACCGGGTGGAGGTCCTGGAAACACCATATATTTT. It yields the protein CASSPGGGPGNTIYF.

The chain employs TRBV6-1 and TRBJ2-7, with D tentatively TRBD1 (6 bases). The CDR3 loop spans 15 amino acids. V lost 3 bases to trimming and J lost 7 bases, with 19 bases between them. The V gene's germline CDR1 is MNHNS and CDR2 SASEGT. The CDR3 loop is CASSERQVLGGEQYF. CDR3 sequence (DNA): TGTGCCAGCAGTGAGAGACAGGTTTTGGGTGGAGAGCAGTACTTC.

J is TRBJ2-7 and V is TRBV6-6, with D possibly TRBD2 on 6 matching bases. The CDR3 is 13 residues long. The V end was cut by 7 bases, the J end by 5 bases, with 15 bases between. In germline, CDR1 is MNHNY, CDR2 SVGAGI (reference sequence). This CDR3 is CASIPAGFDEQYF. CDR3 nucleotides: TGTGCCAGCATTCCCGCGGGGTTCGACGAGCAGTACTTC.

The chain combines TRBV2 with TRBJ2-2, with 12 positions matching TRBD1. Looked up from germline, CDR1 is SNHLY and CDR2 is FYNNEI. J gave up 2 bases and V 6 bases, and 1 base lay outside the gene matches. The CDR3 covers 15 residues. Here the CDR3 reads CASSGTGGNTGELFF. As DNA, the CDR3 is TGTGCCAGCAGCGGGACAGGGGGCAACACCGGGGAGCTGTTTTTT.

V and J are TRBV2 and TRBJ2-7; the D is unclear. This CDR3 region has 12 residues. The V gene's germline CDR1 is SNHLY and CDR2 FYNNEI. Trimming removed 8 bases at V and 6 bases at J, with 14 bases between. The CDR3: CASLMTGSEQYF. The CDR3 DNA follows: TGTGCCAGCCTTATGACGGGTTCCGAGCAGTACTTC.

V is TRBV7-9 and J is TRBJ2-7, with TRBD1 matching over 9 bases. V gave up 5 bases and J gave up 7 bases; unmatched junction bases: 12. Germline lookup yields CDR1 SEHNR and CDR2 FQNEAQ (reference sequence). The length of the CDR3 is 15 residues. CDR3 in amino acids: CASSLGTGQPGEQYF. DNA of the CDR3: TGTGCCAGCAGCCTAGGGACAGGGCAACCGGGGGAGCAGTACTTC.

The chain joins TRBV28 to TRBJ2-7, with D hard to call. Looked up from germline, CDR1 is MDHEN and CDR2 is SYDVKM. Trimming cost V 2 bases and J 0 bases, with 11 bases left between them. The CDR3 runs to 15 residues. The CDR3 reads CASSLVRHSSYEQYF. CDR3 bases: TGTGCCAGCAGTTTAGTACGTCATAGCTCCTACGAGCAGTACTTC.